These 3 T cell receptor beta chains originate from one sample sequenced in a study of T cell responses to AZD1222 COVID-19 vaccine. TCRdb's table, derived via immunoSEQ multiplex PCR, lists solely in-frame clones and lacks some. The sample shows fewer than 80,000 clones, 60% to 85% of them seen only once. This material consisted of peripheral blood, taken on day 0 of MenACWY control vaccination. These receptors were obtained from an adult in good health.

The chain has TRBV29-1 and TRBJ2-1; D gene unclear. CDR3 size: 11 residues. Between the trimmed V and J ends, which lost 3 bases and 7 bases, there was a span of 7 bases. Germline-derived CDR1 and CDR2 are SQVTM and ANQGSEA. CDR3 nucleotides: TGCAGCGTTGAGATATGGAATGAGCAGTTCTTC. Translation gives CSVEIWNEQFF.

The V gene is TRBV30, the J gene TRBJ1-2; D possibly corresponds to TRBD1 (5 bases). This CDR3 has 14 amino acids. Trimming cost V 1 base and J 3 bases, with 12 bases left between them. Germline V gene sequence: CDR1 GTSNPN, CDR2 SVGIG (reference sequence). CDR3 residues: CAWSEGASDYGYTF. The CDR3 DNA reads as TGTGCCTGGAGTGAAGGGGCCAGTGACTATGGCTACACCTTC.

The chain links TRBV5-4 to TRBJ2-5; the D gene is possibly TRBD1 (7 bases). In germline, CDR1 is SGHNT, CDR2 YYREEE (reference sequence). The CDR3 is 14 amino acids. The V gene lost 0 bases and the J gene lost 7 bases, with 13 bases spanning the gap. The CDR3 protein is CASSLAGGIGTQYF. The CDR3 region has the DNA TGTGCCAGCAGCTTGGCAGGGGGGATTGGGACCCAGTACTTC.